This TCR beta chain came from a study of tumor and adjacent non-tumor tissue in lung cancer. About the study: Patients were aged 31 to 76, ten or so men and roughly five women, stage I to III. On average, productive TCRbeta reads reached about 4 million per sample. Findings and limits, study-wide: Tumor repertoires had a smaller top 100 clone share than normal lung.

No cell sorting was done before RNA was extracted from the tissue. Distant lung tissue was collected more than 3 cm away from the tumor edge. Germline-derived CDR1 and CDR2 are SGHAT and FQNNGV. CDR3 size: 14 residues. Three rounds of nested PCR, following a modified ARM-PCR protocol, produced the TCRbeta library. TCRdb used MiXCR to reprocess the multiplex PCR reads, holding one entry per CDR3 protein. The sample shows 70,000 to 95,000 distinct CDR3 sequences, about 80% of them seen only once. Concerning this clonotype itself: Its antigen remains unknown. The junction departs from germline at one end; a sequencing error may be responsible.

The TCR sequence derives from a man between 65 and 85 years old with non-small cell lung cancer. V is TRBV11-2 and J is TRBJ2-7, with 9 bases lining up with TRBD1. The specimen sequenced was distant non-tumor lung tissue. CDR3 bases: TGTGCGAGCAGTCGGACAGGGGAATGCTACGAGCAGTATTTC. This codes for CASSRTGECYEQYF.